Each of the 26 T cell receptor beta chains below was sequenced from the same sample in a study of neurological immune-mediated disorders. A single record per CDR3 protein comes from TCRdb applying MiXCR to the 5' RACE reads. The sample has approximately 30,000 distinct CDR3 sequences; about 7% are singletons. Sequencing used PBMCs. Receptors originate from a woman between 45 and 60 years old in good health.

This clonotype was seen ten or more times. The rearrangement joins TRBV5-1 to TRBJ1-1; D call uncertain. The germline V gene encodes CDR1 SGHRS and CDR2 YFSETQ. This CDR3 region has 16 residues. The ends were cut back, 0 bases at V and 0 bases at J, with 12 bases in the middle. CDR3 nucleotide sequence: TGCGCCAGCAGCTTGGATGTCAGCGATTTGAACACTGAAGCTTTCTTT. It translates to CASSLDVSDLNTEAFF.

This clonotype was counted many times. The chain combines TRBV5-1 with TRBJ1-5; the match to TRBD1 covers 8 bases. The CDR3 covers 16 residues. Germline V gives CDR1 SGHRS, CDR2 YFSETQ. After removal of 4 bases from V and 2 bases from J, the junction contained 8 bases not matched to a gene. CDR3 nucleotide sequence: TGCGCCAGCAGCGAATCGACAGGGGTTGGCAATCAGCCCCAGCATTTT. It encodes CASSESTGVGNQPQHF.

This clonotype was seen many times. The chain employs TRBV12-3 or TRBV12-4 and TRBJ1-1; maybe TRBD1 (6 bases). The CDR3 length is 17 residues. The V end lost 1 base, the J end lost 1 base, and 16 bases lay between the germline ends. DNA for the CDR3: TGTGCCAGCAGTTTAGGTGTCTGGACAGCCCGGAACACTGAAGCTTTCTTT. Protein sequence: CASSLGVWTARNTEAFF.

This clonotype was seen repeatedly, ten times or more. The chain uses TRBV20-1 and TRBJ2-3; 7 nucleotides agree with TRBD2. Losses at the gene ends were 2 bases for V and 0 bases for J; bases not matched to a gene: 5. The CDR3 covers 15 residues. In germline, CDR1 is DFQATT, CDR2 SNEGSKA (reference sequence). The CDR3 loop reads CSARIPGLSTDTQYF. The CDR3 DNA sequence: TGCAGTGCTAGAATACCGGGACTAAGCACAGATACGCAGTATTTT.

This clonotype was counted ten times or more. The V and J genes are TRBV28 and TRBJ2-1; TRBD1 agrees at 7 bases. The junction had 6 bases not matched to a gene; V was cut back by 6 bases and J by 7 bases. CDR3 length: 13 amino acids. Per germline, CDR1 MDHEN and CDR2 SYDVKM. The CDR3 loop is CASRPTGMNEQFF. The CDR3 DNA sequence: TGTGCCAGCAGACCGACAGGGATGAATGAGCAGTTCTTC. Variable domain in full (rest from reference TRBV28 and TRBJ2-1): DVKVTQSSRYLVKRTGEKVFLECVQDMDHENMFWYRQDPGLGLRLIYFSYDVKMKEKGDIPEGYSVSREKKERFSLILESASTNQTSMYLCASRPTGMNEQFFGPGTRLTVL.

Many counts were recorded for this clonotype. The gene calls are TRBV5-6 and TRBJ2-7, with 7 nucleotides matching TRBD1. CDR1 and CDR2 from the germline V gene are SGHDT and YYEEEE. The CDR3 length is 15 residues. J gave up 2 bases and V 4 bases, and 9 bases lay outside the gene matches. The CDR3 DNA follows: TGTGCCAGCAGCCGGACATGGACAGGACCCTACGAGCAGTACTTC. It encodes CASSRTWTGPYEQYF.

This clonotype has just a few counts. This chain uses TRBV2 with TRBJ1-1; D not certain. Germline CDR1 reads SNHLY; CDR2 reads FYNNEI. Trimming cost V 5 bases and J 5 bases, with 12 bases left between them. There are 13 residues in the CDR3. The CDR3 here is CASSPYGGTEAFF. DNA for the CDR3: TGTGCCAGCAGTCCATACGGTGGTACTGAAGCTTTCTTT.

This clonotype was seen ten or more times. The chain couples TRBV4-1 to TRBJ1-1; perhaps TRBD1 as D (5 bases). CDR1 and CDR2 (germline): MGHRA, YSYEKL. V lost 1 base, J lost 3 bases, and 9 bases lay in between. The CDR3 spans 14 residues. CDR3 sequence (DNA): TGCGCCAGCAGCCAAGGCGGGGGTTACACTGAAGCTTTCTTT. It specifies CASSQGGGYTEAFF.

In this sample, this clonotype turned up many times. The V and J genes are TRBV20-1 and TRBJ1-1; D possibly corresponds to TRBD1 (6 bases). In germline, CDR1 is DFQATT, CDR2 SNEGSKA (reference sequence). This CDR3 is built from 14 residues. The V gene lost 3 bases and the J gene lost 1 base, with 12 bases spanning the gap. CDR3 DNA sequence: TGCAGTGCTAGTCGCAGGGGCTGGAACACTGAAGCTTTCTTT. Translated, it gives CSASRRGWNTEAFF.

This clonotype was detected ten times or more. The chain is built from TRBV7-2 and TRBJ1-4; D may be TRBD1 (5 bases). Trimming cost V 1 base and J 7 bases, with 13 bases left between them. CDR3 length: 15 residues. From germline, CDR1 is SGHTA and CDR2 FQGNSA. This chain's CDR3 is CASSLVGGLVEKLFF. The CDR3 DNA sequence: TGTGCCAGCAGCTTAGTGGGGGGATTGGTTGAAAAACTGTTTTTT. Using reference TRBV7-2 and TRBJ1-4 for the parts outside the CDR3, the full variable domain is GAGVSQSPSNKVTEKGKDVELRCDPISGHTALYWYRQSLGQGLEFLIYFQGNSAPDKSGLPSDRFSAERTGGSVSTLTIQRTQQEDSAVYLCASSLVGGLVEKLFFGSGTQLSVL.

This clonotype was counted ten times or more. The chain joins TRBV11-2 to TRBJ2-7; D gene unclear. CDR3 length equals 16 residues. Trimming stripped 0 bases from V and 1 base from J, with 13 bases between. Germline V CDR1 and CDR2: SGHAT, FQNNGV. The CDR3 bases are TGTGCCAGCAGCTTAGAAGGATTTTCATCTTCCTACGAGCAGTACTTC. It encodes CASSLEGFSSSYEQYF.

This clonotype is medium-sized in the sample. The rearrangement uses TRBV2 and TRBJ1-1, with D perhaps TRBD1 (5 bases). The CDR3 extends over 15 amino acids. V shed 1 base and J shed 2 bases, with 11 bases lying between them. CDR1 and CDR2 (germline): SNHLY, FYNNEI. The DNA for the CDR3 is TGTGCCAGCAGTGAAGTAAGACAGATTAACACTGAAGCTTTCTTT. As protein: CASSEVRQINTEAFF.

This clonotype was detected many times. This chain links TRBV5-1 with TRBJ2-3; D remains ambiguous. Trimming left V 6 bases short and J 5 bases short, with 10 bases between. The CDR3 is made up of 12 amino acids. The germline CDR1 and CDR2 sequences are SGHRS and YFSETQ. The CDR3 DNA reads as TGCGCCAGCACCCTGGCAGGAGATACGCAGTATTTT. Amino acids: CASTLAGDTQYF.

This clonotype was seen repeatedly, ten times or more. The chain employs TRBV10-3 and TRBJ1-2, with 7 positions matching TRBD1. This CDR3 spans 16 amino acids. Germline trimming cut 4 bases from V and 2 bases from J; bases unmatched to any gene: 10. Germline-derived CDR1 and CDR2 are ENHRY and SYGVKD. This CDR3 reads CAISGPPGQTNYGYTF. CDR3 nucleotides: TGTGCCATCAGTGGGCCCCCGGGACAGACAAACTATGGCTACACCTTC.

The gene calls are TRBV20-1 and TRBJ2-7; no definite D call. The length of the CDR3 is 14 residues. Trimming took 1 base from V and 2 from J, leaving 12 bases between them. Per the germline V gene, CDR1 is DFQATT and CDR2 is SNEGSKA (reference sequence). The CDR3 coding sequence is TGCAGTGCTAGAGGATCGCTACCCCCCTACGAGCAGTACTTC. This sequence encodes CSARGSLPPYEQYF.

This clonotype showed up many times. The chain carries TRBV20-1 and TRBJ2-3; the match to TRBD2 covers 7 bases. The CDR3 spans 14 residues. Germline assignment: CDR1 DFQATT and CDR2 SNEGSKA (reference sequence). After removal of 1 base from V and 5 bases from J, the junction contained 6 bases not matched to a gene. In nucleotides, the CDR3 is TGCAGTGCTAGAGGTGGCGGGAGCGGAGATACGCAGTATTTT. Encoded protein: CSARGGGSGDTQYF.

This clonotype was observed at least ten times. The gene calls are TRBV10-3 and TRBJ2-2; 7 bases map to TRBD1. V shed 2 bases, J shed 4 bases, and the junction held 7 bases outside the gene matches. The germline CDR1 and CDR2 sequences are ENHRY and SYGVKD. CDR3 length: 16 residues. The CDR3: CAISEGQGVGTGELFF. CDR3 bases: TGTGCCATCAGTGAGGGGCAGGGGGTAGGCACCGGGGAGCTGTTTTTT.

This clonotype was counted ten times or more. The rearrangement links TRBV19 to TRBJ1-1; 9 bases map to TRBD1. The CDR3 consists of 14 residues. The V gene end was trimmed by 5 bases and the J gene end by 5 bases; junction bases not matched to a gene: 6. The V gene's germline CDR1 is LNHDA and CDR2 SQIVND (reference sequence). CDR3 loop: CASSLNRGRTEAFF. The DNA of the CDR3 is TGTGCCAGTAGTCTGAACAGGGGGCGGACTGAAGCTTTCTTT.

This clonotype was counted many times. The CDR3 is CASSRGRTGGTGELFF. In DNA, the CDR3 is TGTGCCAGCAGTCGCGGGCGGACAGGGGGTACCGGGGAGCTGTTTTTT. The genes are TRBV12-3 or TRBV12-4 and TRBJ2-2, with 10 bases that match TRBD1. The CDR3 spans 16 residues. With V trimmed by 5 bases and J by 5 bases, 8 bases remained unmatched.

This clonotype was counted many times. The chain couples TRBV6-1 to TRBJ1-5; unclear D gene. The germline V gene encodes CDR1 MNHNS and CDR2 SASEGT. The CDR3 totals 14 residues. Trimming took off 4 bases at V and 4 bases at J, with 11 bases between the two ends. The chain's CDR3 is CASSGMADNQPQHF. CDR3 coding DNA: TGTGCCAGCAGTGGGATGGCGGATAATCAGCCCCAGCATTTT.

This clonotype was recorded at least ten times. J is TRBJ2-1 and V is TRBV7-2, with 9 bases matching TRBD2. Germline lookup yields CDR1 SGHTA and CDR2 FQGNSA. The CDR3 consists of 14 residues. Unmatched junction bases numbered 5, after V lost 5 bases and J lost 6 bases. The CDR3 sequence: CASSPSGIGNEQFF. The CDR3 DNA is TGTGCCAGCAGCCCTAGCGGGATAGGCAATGAGCAGTTCTTC.

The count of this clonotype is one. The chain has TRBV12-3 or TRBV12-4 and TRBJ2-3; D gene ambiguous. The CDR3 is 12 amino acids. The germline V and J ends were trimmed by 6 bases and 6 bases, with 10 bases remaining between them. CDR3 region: CASRSPGDTQYF. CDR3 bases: TGTGCCAGCAGAAGCCCCGGCGATACGCAGTATTTT.

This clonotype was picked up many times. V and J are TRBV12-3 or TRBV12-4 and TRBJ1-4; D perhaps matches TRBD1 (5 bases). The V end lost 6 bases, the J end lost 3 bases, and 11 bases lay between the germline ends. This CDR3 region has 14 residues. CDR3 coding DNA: TGTGCCAGCAGCCTACGGGGGTCTAATGAAAAACTGTTTTTT. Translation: CASSLRGSNEKLFF.

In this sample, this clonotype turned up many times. The CDR3, as DNA: TGTGCCAGCAGTGCCGACAGGGGTAATCAGCCCCAGCATTTT. This gives the protein CASSADRGNQPQHF. The genes are TRBV2 and TRBJ1-5, with 8 bases lining up with TRBD1. J was trimmed by 4 bases and V by 4 bases; bases with no gene match: 3. This CDR3 is built from 14 residues. CDR1 and CDR2 from the germline V gene are SNHLY and FYNNEI.

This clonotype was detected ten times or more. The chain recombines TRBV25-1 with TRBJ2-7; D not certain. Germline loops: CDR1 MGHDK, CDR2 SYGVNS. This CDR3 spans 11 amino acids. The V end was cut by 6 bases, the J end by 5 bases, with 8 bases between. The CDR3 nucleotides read TGTGCCAGCAGCCAGTCCCACGAGCAGTACTTC. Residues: CASSQSHEQYF.

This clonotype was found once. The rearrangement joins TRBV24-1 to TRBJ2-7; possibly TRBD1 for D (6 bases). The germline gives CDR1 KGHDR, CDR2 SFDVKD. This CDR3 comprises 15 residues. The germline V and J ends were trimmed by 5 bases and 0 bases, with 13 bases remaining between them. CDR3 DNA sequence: TGTGCCACCAGTGGGACAGCTATACTCTCCTACGAGCAGTACTTC. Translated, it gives CATSGTAILSYEQYF.